These 10 T cell receptor beta chains originate from one sample sequenced in a study of neurological immune-mediated disorders. TCRdb re-analysed the 5' RACE reads in MiXCR, keeping a single row per CDR3 protein. The sample has 130,000 or so distinct CDR3 sequences; roughly 3.2% are singletons. What was sequenced was PBMCs. Receptors originate from a woman aged 25 to 39 with multiple sclerosis.

This clonotype showed up many times. This chain uses TRBV12-3 or TRBV12-4 with TRBJ2-7; 8 positions agree with TRBD2. Trimming removed 2 bases from V and 3 bases from J; junction bases left unmatched: 3. This CDR3 has 14 amino acids. The CDR3 coding sequence is TGTGCCAGCAGTTTACGGGGGGGCGTCTACGAGCAGTACTTC. It yields the protein CASSLRGGVYEQYF.

This clonotype was detected ten times or more. The rearrangement joins TRBV4-3 to TRBJ1-1; tentative D call: TRBD1 (5 bases). The CDR3 covers 13 residues. The germline V gene has CDR1 LGHNA and CDR2 YSLEER. Between the trimmed V and J ends, which lost 5 bases and 5 bases, there was a span of 12 bases. DNA for the CDR3: TGCGCCAGCAGCGCGGCCTCAGGGACTGAAGCTTTCTTT. As protein: CASSAASGTEAFF.

This clonotype was recorded at least ten times. The rearrangement links TRBV20-1 to TRBJ2-1, with 13 bases aligning to TRBD2. The CDR3 spans 14 residues. V trimming: 6 bases; J trimming: 6 bases; junction bases outside the gene matches: 5. Germline V gene sequence: CDR1 DFQATT, CDR2 SNEGSKA (reference sequence). As DNA, the CDR3 is TGCAGTGCCCGAGGGACTAGCGGGACCAATGAGCAGTTCTTC. It is translated as CSARGTSGTNEQFF.

Ten or more counts support this clonotype. This rearrangement joins TRBV4-1 to TRBJ1-1; D is uncertain. Deletions cut 7 bases from V and 5 bases from J, with 17 bases between. The CDR3 length is 14 residues. CDR1 and CDR2 from the germline V gene are MGHRA and YSYEKL. The DNA of the CDR3 is TGCGCCAGCAAGGGTAGCCTGGGAAGGACTGAAGCTTTCTTT. Protein product: CASKGSLGRTEAFF.

This clonotype was observed many times. V is TRBV12-3 or TRBV12-4 and J is TRBJ2-2, with a weak D call TRBD1 (5 bases). This CDR3 has 15 amino acids. With 5 bases removed from V and 4 bases from J, the gap between germline ends came to 14 bases. This CDR3 reads CASSPGSRGTGELFF. CDR3 nucleotide sequence: TGTGCCAGCAGTCCAGGGTCCCGCGGCACCGGGGAGCTGTTTTTT.

This clonotype was recorded at least ten times. The V call is TRBV14, the J call TRBJ1-1; a possible D gene is TRBD1 (5 bases). Germline V gives CDR1 SGHDN, CDR2 FVKESK. V was cut by 4 bases and J by 0 bases, with 12 bases left in between. This CDR3 region has 15 residues. CDR3 nucleotides: TGTGCCAGCAGCCTGACTGGACACCTGAACACTGAAGCTTTCTTT. It is translated as CASSLTGHLNTEAFF.

This clonotype was seen more than once but under ten times. The rearrangement links TRBV7-7 to TRBJ2-7, with a tentative D call TRBD1 (6 bases). Trimming took 3 bases from V and 2 from J, leaving 14 bases between them. The germline gives CDR1 SSHAT, CDR2 FNYEAQ (reference sequence). CDR3 length: 15 residues. This CDR3 reads CASSLVGQCPYEQYF. The CDR3 bases are TGTGCCAGCAGCTTGGTCGGACAGTGCCCCTACGAGCAGTACTTC.

In its sample, this clonotype ranks as medium-sized. The chain employs TRBV11-2 and TRBJ2-7; the D is unclear. The germline V gene has CDR1 SGHAT and CDR2 FQNNGV. The V gene lost 5 bases and the J gene lost 2 bases, with 13 bases spanning the gap. The CDR3 is 14 amino acids. The CDR3 loop is CASSHPLRTYEQYF. The CDR3 DNA reads TGTGCCAGCAGCCATCCTCTGCGGACCTACGAGCAGTACTTC.

This clonotype was observed at least ten times. This sequence joins TRBV24-1 and TRBJ2-7; D perhaps matches TRBD2 (5 bases). CDR3 length equals 17 residues. V shed 0 bases and J shed 3 bases, with 17 bases lying between them. Germline CDR1 KGHDR, CDR2 SFDVKD. CDR3 loop: CATSDLRGSVVFYEQYF. In DNA form, the CDR3 reads TGTGCCACCAGTGATTTGCGCGGGTCAGTGGTGTTCTACGAGCAGTACTTC.

The table lists this clonotype with many counts. The CDR3 nucleotides are TGTGCCAGCAGTTTACCGGGGATCCAAGAGACCCAGTACTTC. This sequence encodes CASSLPGIQETQYF. The chain joins TRBV12-3 or TRBV12-4 to TRBJ2-5; TRBD2 might be the D (5 bases). The CDR3 is 14 amino acids. V lost 2 bases to trimming and J lost 1 base, with 8 bases between them.